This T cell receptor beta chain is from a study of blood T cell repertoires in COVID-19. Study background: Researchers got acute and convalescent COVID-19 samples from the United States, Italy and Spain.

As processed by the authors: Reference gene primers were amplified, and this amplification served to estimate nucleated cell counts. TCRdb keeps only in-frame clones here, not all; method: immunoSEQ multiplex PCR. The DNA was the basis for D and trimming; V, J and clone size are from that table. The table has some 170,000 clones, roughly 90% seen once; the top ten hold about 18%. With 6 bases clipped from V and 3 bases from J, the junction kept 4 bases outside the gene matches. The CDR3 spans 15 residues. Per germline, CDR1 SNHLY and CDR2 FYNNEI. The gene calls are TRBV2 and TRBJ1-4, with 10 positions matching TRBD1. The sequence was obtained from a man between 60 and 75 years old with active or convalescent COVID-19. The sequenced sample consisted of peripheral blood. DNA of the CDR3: TGTGCCAGCAGCCGGGACAGGGGATCTAATGAAAAACTGTTTTTT. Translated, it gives CASSRDRGSNEKLFF.